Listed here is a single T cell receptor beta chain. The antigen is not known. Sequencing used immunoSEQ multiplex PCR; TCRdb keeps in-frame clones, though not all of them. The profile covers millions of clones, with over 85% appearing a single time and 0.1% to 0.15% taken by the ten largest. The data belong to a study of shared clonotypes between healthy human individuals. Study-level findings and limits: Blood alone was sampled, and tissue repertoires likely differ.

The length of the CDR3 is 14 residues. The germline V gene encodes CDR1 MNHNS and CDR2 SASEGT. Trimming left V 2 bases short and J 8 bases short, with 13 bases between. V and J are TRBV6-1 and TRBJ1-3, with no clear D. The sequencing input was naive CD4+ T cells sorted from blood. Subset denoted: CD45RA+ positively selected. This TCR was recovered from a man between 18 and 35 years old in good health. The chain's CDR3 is CASSESRIGYTIYF. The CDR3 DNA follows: TGTGCCAGCAGTGAAAGCAGGATAGGATACACCATATATTTT.